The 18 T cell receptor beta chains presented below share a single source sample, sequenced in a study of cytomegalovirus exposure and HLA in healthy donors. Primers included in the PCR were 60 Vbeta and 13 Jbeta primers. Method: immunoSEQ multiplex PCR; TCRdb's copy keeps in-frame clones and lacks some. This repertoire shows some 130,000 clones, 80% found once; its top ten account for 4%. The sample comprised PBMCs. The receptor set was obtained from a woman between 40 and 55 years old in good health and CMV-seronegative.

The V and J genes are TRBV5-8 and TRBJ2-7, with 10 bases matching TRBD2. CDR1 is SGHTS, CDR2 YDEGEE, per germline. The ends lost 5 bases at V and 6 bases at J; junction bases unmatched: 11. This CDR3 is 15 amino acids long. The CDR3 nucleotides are TGTGCCAGCAGGCGTATACGAGCGGGAGGGGCCGAGCAGTACTTC. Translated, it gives CASRRIRAGGAEQYF.

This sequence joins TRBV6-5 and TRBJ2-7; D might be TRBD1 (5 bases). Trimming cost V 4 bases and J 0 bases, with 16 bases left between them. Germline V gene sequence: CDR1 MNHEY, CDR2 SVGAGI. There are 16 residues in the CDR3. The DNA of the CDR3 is TGTGCCAGCAGTTTCGTCGGTCAGGGTAACTCCTACGAGCAGTACTTC. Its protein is CASSFVGQGNSYEQYF.

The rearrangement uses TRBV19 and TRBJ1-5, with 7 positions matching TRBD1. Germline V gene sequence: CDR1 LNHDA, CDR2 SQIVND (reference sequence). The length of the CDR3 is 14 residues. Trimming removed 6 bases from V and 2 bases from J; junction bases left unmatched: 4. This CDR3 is CASRGQGGNQPQHF. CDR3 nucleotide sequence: TGTGCCAGTAGGGGGCAGGGGGGCAATCAGCCCCAGCATTTT.

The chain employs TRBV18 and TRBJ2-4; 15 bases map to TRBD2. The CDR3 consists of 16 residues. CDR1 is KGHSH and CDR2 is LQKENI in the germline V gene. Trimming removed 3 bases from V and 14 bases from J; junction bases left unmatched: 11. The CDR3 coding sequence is TGTGCCAGCTCACCCCTTCTCCGGACTAGCGGGGGGGCTGAGTACTTC. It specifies CASSPLLRTSGGAEYF.

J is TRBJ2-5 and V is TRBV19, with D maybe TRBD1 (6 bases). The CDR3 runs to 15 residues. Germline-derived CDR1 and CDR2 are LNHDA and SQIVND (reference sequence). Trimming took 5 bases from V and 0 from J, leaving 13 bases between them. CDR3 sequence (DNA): TGTGCCAGTAGTCCCTCGTACAGGGACCAAGAGACCCAGTACTTC. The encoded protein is CASSPSYRDQETQYF.

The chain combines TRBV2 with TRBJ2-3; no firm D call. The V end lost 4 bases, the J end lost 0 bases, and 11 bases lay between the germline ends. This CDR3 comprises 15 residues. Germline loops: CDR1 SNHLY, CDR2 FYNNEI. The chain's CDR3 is CASSAQQTSTDTQYF. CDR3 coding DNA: TGTGCCAGCAGTGCCCAGCAGACTAGCACAGATACGCAGTATTTT.

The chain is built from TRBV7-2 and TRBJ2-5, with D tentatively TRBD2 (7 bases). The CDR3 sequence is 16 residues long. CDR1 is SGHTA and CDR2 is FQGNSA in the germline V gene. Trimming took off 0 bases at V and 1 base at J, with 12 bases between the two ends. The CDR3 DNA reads TGTGCCAGCAGCTTAGCGGGAGGGGGGGGCCAAGAGACCCAGTACTTC. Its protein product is CASSLAGGGGQETQYF.

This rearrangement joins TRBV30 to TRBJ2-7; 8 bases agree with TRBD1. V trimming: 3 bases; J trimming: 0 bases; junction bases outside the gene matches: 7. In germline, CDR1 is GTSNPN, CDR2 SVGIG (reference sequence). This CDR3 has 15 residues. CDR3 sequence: CAWSERQGSSYEQYF. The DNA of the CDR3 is TGTGCCTGGAGCGAAAGACAGGGGAGCTCCTACGAGCAGTACTTC.

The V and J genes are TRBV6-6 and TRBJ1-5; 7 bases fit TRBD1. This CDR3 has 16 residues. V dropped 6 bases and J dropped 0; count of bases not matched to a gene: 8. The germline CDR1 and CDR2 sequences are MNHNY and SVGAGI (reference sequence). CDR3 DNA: TGTGCCAGCAGCCACGAAGGGGGCCGTAGCAATCAGCCCCAGCATTTT. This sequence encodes CASSHEGGRSNQPQHF.

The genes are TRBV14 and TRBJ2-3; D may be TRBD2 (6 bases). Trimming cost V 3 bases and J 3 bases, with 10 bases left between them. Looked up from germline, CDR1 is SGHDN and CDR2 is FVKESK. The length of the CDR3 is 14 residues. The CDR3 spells CASSQGGWTDTQYF. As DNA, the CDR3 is TGTGCCAGCAGCCAGGGGGGATGGACAGATACGCAGTATTTT. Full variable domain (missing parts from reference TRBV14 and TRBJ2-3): EAGVTQFPSHSVIEKGQTVTLRCDPISGHDNLYWYRRVMGKEIKFLLHFVKESKQDESGMPNNRFLAERTGGTYSTLKVQPAELEDSGVYFCASSQGGWTDTQYFGPGTRLTVL.

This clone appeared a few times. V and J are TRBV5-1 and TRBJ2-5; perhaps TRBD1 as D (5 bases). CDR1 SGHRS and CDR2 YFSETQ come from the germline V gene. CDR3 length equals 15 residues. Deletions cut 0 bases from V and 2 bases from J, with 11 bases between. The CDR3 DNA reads TGCGCCAGCAGCTTGGGGATGACAGTTCAAGAGACCCAGTACTTC. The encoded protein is CASSLGMTVQETQYF.

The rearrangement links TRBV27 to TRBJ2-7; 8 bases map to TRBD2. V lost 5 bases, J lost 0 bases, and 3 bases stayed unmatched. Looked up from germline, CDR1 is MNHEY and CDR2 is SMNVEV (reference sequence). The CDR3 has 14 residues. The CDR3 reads CASSRGGSSYEQYF. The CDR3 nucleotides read TGTGCCAGCAGTCGGGGGGGGAGCTCCTACGAGCAGTACTTC.

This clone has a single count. In nucleotides, the CDR3 is TGCGCCAGCAGCTTGGCGGGACAGGGCCCCAATGAGCAGTTCTTC. Its protein is CASSLAGQGPNEQFF. This chain joins TRBV5-1 and TRBJ2-1, with 9 bases matching TRBD1. Germline V gene lookup returns CDR1 SGHRS and CDR2 YFSETQ. This CDR3 region has 15 residues. The V segment lost 0 bases and the J segment 6 bases; nucleotides outside the gene matches: 4.

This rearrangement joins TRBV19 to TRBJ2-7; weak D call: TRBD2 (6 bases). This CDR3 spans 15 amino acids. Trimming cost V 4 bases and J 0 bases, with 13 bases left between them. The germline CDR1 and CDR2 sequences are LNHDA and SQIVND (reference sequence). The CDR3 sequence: CASSTRSGSSYEQYF. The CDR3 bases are TGTGCCAGTAGTACCCGGAGCGGGTCCTCCTACGAGCAGTACTTC.

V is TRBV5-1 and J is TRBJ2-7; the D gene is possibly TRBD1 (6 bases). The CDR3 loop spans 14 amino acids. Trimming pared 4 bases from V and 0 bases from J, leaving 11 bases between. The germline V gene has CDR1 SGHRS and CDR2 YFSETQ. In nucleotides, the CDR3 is TGCGCCAGCAGCCCCGGACAGCCCTCCTACGAGCAGTACTTC. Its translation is CASSPGQPSYEQYF.

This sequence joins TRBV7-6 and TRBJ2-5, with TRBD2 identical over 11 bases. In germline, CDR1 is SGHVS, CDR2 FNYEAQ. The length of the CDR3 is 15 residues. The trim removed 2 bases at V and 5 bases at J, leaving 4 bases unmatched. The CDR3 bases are TGTGCCAGCAGCTTACTAGCGGGGGGAGGTGAGACCCAGTACTTC. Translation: CASSLLAGGGETQYF.

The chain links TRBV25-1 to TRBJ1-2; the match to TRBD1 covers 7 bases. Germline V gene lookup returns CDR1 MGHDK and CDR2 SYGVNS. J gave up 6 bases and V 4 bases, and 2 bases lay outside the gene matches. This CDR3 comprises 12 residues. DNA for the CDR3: TGTGCCAGCAGTGGACAGGGCCATGGCTACACCTTC. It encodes CASSGQGHGYTF.

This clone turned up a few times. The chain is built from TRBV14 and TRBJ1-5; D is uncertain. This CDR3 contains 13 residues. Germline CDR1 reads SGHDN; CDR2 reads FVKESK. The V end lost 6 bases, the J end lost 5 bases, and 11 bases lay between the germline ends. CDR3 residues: CASSQERDQPQHF. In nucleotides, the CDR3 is TGTGCCAGCAGTCAGGAGAGGGATCAGCCCCAGCATTTT.